The 15 T cell receptor beta chains below all came from one sample that was sequenced in a study of Ad26.COV2.S vaccination and SARS-CoV-2 variants. Treatment in this sample: roughly 19 received Ad26.COV2.S at low or high dose, single or two shots; about 5 received placebo; per-sample allocation not given. Day 63 following the first vaccine or placebo injection was when the samples were taken. This table comes from immunoSEQ multiplex PCR, and its TCRdb copy is limited to in-frame clones, with some not included. Of about 350,000 clones in the sample, approximately 90% are singletons; the top ten hold 5%. The material was peripheral blood, obtained in a trial of Ad26.COV2.S vaccine versus placebo. These TCRs come from a person aged 18-60 years who received the Ad26.COV2.S COVID-19 vaccine or a placebo.

CDR3 DNA: TGCGCCAGCAGCCAAGATTCGGCCGAGACCCAGTACTTC. Translated, it gives CASSQDSAETQYF. The gene calls are TRBV4-1 and TRBJ2-5; D gene uncertain. The CDR3 runs to 13 residues. From germline, CDR1 is MGHRA and CDR2 YSYEKL. Trimming cost V 0 bases and J 5 bases, with 7 bases left between them.

This chain joins TRBV4-3 and TRBJ1-2; D is perhaps TRBD1 (6 bases). CDR3 size: 14 residues. Trimming removed 0 bases at V and 3 bases at J, with 8 bases between. Germline V CDR1 and CDR2: LGHNA, YSLEER. CDR3 DNA: TGCGCCAGCAGCCAAGACTACAGGGACTATGGCTACACCTTC. Protein sequence: CASSQDYRDYGYTF.

The chain uses TRBV27 and TRBJ1-5; no clear D gene. Germline CDR1 reads MNHEY; CDR2 reads SMNVEV (reference sequence). The CDR3 totals 13 residues. Trimming took 2 bases from V and 9 from J, leaving 11 bases between them. The CDR3 loop reads CASSLEPEGPQHF. The CDR3, as DNA: TGTGCCAGCAGTTTAGAACCCGAAGGGCCCCAGCATTTT.

The chain uses TRBV7-6 and TRBJ1-1; D remains ambiguous. The CDR3 length is 14 residues. Germline V gene lookup returns CDR1 SGHVS and CDR2 FNYEAQ. V was cut by 5 bases and J by 0 bases, with 10 bases left in between. The CDR3 DNA reads as TGTGCCAGCAGCCCCGGACCCGTGAACACTGAAGCTTTCTTT. This sequence encodes CASSPGPVNTEAFF.

The rearrangement uses TRBV27 and TRBJ2-1; 11 bases are a match to TRBD2. The CDR3 is made up of 21 amino acids. Germline V gene data show CDR1 as MNHEY and CDR2 as SMNVEV (reference sequence). The V segment lost 6 bases and the J segment 0 bases; nucleotides outside the gene matches: 19. The CDR3 DNA sequence: TGTGCCAGCAGGAAATATCCCTCAGGGACTAGCGGTACGAGCTCCTACAATGAGCAGTTCTTC. This gives the protein CASRKYPSGTSGTSSYNEQFF.

The chain links TRBV3-1 (or the pseudogene TRBV3-2) to TRBJ2-5, with D possibly matching TRBD1 (6 bases). Trimming removed 4 bases from V and 1 base from J, with 22 bases in between. Germline V CDR1 and CDR2: LGHDT, YNNKEL (reference sequence). The CDR3 contains 18 residues. The chain's CDR3 is CASSPTWSPGTPQETQYF. CDR3 bases: TGTGCCAGCAGCCCAACTTGGAGTCCCGGGACACCCCAAGAGACCCAGTACTTC.

The chain joins TRBV6-5 to TRBJ2-3; no reliable D call. Per the germline V gene, CDR1 is MNHEY and CDR2 is SVGAGI. The CDR3 consists of 13 residues. Trimming cost V 10 bases and J 1 base, with 12 bases left between them. CDR3: CATVRRGTDTQYF. DNA of the CDR3: TGTGCCACCGTGAGGAGAGGCACAGATACGCAGTATTTT.

The table lists this clone with a count of one. V gene TRBV5-1 combines with J gene TRBJ2-4, with TRBD1 as a possible D gene (6 bases). The CDR3 has 16 residues. CDR1 and CDR2 from the germline V gene are SGHRS and YFSETQ. Trimming took 0 bases from V and 3 from J, leaving 13 bases between them. CDR3 DNA: TGCGCCAGCAGCTTGGGGCCAGGGGTGGACAAAAACATTCAGTACTTC. This sequence encodes CASSLGPGVDKNIQYF.

At least ten counts were recorded for this clone. V and J are TRBV27 and TRBJ2-2; D perhaps matches TRBD1 (5 bases). The CDR3 extends over 13 amino acids. Trimming shortened V by 4 bases and J by 3 bases, and 6 bases separated the two germline ends. Looked up from germline, CDR1 is MNHEY and CDR2 is SMNVEV (reference sequence). CDR3 coding DNA: TGTGCCAGCAGTTCAGGGTACACCGGGGAGCTGTTTTTT. This encodes CASSSGYTGELFF.

This clone was counted a few times. This chain uses TRBV10-1 with TRBJ2-2, with TRBD1 identical over 8 bases. The V gene end was trimmed by 2 bases and the J gene end by 4 bases; junction bases not matched to a gene: 6. Germline-derived CDR1 and CDR2 are WNHNN and SYGVQD (reference sequence). The CDR3 covers 16 residues. The CDR3, as DNA: TGCGCCAGCAGTGAGAAGGGCAGGGGGCGCACCGGGGAGCTGTTTTTT. This translates into CASSEKGRGRTGELFF.

V usage is TRBV5-1 and J usage is TRBJ1-1, with TRBD1 matching over 7 bases. Per germline, CDR1 SGHRS and CDR2 YFSETQ. The junction had 5 bases not matched to a gene; V was cut back by 0 bases and J by 0 bases. CDR3 length equals 16 residues. CDR3 coding DNA: TGCGCCAGCAGCTTGGGGGACAGTTCTATGAACACTGAAGCTTTCTTT. Its translation is CASSLGDSSMNTEAFF. Looking up the rest from reference TRBV5-1 and TRBJ1-1 gives the full variable domain: KAGVTQTPRYLIKTRGQQVTLSCSPISGHRSVSWYQQTPGQGLQFLFEYFSETQRNKGNFPGRFSGRQFSNSRSEMNVSTLELGDSALYLCASSLGDSSMNTEAFFGQGTRLTVV.

About this clone itself: At one boundary the junction diverges from the germline segment, which might be a read error. The chain uses TRBV28 and TRBJ2-1; D might be TRBD1 (7 bases). From germline, CDR1 is MDHEN and CDR2 SYDVKM. This CDR3 has 15 residues. Here the CDR3 reads CASTNGGTAHNGQFF. In DNA, the CDR3 is TGTGCCAGCACCAATGGGGGGACAGCCCACAATGGGCAGTTCTTC.

The V call is TRBV29-1, the J call TRBJ2-7, with 10 bases lining up with TRBD1. From germline, CDR1 is SQVTM and CDR2 ANQGSEA. The CDR3 consists of 14 residues. Losses at the gene ends were 3 bases for V and 6 bases for J; bases not matched to a gene: 8. The CDR3 DNA reads TGCAGCGTTGAGAACGGGACAGGGGCGATCGAGCAGTACTTC. It is translated as CSVENGTGAIEQYF.

The chain joins TRBV10-2 to TRBJ2-7; TRBD1 matches at 9 bases. V shed 5 bases and J 6 bases; nucleotides not matched to a gene: 11. Germline CDR1 reads WSHSY; CDR2 reads SAAADI. This CDR3 has 15 residues. The CDR3 DNA reads as TGCGCCAGCAGTCTATTGGGACAGGGATCGACCGAGCAGTACTTC. It codes for CASSLLGQGSTEQYF.

This clone has only one observation. One end of the junction varies from germline; a read error may be responsible. The chain links TRBV6-1 to TRBJ2-5; D may match TRBD1 or TRBD2 (5 bases each). The CDR3 spans 16 residues. Germline lookup yields CDR1 MNHNS and CDR2 SASEGT. As DNA, the CDR3 is TGTGCCAGCAGCGAAGAGGGAAGAGGGGCACCGGCCACCCAGTACTTC. Protein: CASSEEGRGAPATQYF.